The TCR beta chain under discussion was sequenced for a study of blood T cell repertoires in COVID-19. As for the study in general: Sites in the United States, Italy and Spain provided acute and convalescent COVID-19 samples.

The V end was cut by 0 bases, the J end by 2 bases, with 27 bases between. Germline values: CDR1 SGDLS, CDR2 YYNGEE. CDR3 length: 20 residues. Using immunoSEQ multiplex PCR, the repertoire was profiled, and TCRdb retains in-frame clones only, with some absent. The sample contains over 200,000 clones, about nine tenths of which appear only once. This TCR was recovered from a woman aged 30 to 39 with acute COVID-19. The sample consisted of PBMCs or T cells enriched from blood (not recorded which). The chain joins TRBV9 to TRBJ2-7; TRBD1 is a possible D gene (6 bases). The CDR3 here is CASSVANGKTGTKPTYEQYF. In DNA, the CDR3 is TGTGCCAGCAGCGTAGCTAACGGCAAAACAGGGACAAAACCAACCTACGAGCAGTACTTC.